This section outlines one TCR beta chain sequence together with its context. This entry comes from a study of blood T cell repertoires in COVID-19. Study-wide context: Samples of COVID-19 (acute and convalescent) were obtained from the United States, Italy and Spain. Nucleic acid was either cDNA or gDNA, and it came from T cells, B-cell-depleted T cells, or PBMCs.

Study processing details: Nucleated cell counts were estimated from reference gene primer amplification. The data were produced by immunoSEQ multiplex PCR, yet TCRdb's version contains in-frame clones alone and is incomplete. Clone size and the V and J calls come from that table; the DNA yielded D and trimming. The table shows 150,000 to 200,000 clones, with about 80% occurring only once. Trimming stripped 8 bases from V and 0 bases from J, with 14 bases between. The CDR3 sequence is 15 residues long. From germline, CDR1 is LNHDA and CDR2 SQIVND (reference sequence). The chain uses TRBV19 and TRBJ1-3; tentative D call: TRBD1 (5 bases). Sequencing used peripheral blood. The clonotype originates from a man in his sixties or seventies who had recovered from COVID-19. The CDR3 sequence: CASGSSGLSGNTIYF. The DNA of the CDR3 is TGTGCCAGTGGAAGTTCAGGGCTCTCTGGAAACACCATATATTTT.